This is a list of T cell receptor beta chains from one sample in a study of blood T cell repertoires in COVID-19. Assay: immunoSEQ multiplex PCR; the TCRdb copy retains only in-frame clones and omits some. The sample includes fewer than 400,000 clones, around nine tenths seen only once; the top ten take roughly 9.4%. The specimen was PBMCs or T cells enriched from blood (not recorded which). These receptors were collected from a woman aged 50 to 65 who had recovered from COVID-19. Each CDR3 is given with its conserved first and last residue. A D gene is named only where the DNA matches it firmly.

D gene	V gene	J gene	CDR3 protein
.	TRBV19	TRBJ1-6	CAGTSQEWSYNSPLHF
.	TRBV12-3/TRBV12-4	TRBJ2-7	CASSRGQVYEQYF
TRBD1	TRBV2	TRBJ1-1	CASSAPGQQAFF
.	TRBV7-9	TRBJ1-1	CASGFAGGNTEAFF
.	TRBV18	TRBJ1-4	CASSPLRKSTNEKLFF
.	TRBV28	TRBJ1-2	CASSFLSRGYTF
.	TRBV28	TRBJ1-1	CASSSVLNTEAFF
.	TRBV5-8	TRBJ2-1	CASSLLTHSSYNEQFF
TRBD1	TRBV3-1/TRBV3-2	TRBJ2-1	CASSRQGAVGEQFF
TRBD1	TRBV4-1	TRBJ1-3	CASSQDPGQSSGNTIYF
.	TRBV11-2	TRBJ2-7	CASSLTGAYEQYF
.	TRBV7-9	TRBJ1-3	CASSIGRGIGNTIYF
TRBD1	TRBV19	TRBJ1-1	CASSRGDRGRMGTEAFF
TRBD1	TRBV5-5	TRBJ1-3	CASSFRDRTGNTIYF
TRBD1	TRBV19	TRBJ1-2	CASSTSPRTGYGYTF
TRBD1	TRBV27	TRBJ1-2	CASSPQGAVNGYTF
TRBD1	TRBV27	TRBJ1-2	CASSPRGGANYGYTF
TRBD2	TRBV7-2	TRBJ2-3	CASSIGGGTDTQYF
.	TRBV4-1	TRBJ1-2	CASSQVHGSARFYGYTF
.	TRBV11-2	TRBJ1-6	CASSLDRLSLSPLHF
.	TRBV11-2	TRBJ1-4	CASSARRTTNEKLFF
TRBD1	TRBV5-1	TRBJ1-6	CASSSGQGGSSPLHF
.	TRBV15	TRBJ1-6	CATKSTQGFNSPLHF
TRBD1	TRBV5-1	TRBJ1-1	CASSLETGGTEAFF
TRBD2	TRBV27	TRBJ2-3	CASTPSGAVLTDTQYF
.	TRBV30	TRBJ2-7	CAWSSPGNSYEQYF
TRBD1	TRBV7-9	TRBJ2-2	CASSVGQGIGELFF
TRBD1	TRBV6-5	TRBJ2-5	CASSYWPGQGGETQYF
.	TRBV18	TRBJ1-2	CASSPFTGSSDYGYTF